This T cell receptor (beta chain) was found in a study of cytomegalovirus exposure and HLA in healthy donors. Overall study findings and caveats: Per a later analysis, approximately 16,000 TCR beta sequences showed association with HLA alleles at 0.05 false discovery rate. Most subjects' HLA-A and HLA-B alleles were reportedly predicted from TCR beta sequences. Previously analyzed data showed that most TCR beta V segments were productive at a frequency of about 87% or about 30%.

Remarks on this clone: Its cognate antigen is unknown.

Trimming took 6 bases from V and 1 from J; bases not matched to a gene: 7. This CDR3 comprises 14 residues. Looked up from germline, CDR1 is SQVTM and CDR2 is ANQGSEA. Amplification used 60 Vbeta primers and 13 Jbeta primers. In the authors' workflow: As a later analysis found, there were 70 million to 80 million unique TCR beta chains, of which roughly 11 million were shared. Method: immunoSEQ multiplex PCR; TCRdb's copy keeps in-frame clones and lacks some. V and J calls and clone size follow that table, whereas D and trimming were derived from the DNA. This repertoire includes some 110,000 clones. The sample was PBMCs. The receptor comes from a middle-aged man in good health and CMV-seronegative. This chain connects TRBV29-1 to TRBJ2-7; TRBD1 agrees at 9 bases. Written as DNA, the CDR3 is TGCAGCGTGGGACAGGGAGAATTGTCCTACGAGCAGTACTTC. Translation: CSVGQGELSYEQYF.